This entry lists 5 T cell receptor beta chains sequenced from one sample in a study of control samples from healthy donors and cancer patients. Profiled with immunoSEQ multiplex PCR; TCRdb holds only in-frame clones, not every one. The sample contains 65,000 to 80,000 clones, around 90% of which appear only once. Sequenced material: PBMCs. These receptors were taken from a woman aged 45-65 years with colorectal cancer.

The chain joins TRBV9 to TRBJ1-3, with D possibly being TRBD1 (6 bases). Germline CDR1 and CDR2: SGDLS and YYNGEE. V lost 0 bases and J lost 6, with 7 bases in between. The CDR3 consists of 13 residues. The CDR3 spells CASSVDRANTIYF. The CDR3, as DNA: TGTGCCAGCAGCGTAGACAGGGCAAACACCATATATTTT.

The CDR3 sequence: CAWSRGVTTNEKLFF. DNA of the CDR3: TGTGCCTGGAGTCGCGGGGTTACAACTAATGAAAAACTGTTTTTT. The chain employs TRBV30 and TRBJ1-4; no definite D call. This CDR3 is built from 15 residues. V lost 2 bases and J lost 0, with 10 bases in between. Germline CDR1 reads GTSNPN; CDR2 reads SVGIG (reference sequence).

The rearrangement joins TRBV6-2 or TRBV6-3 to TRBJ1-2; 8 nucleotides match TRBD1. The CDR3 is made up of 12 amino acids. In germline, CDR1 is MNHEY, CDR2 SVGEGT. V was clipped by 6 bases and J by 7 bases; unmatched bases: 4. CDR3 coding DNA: TGTGCCAGCAGCTGGACAGGGCTTGGCTACACCTTC. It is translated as CASSWTGLGYTF.

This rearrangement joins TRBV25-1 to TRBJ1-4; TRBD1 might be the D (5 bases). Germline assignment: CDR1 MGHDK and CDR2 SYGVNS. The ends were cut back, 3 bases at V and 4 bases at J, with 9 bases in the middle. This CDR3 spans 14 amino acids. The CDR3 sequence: CASSEGGNNEKLFF. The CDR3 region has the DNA TGTGCCAGCAGTGAGGGGGGAAATAATGAAAAACTGTTTTTT.

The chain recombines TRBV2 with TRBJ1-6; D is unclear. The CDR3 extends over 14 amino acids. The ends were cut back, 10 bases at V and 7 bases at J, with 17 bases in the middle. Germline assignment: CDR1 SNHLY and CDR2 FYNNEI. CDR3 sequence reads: CATRRDFPNSPLHF. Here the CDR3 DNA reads TGTGCCACAAGGAGGGATTTCCCGAATTCACCCCTCCACTTT. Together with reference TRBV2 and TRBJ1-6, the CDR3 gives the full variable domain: EPEVTQTPSHQVTQMGQEVILRCVPISNHLYFYWYRQILGQKVEFLVSFYNNEISEKSEIFDDQFSVERPDGSNFTLKIRSTKLEDSAMYFCATRRDFPNSPLHFGNGTRLTVT.